This is a list of T cell receptor beta chains from one sample in a study of T cell changes during pregnancy in multiple sclerosis. Using immunoSEQ multiplex PCR, the repertoire was profiled, and TCRdb retains in-frame clones only, with some absent. The sample lists 37,000 or so clones; roughly 85% were seen once. Source: CD4+ T cells from peripheral blood mononuclear cells, taken before pregnancy. These receptors came from a female donor with multiple sclerosis, enrolled in a pregnancy study. Each CDR3 is given with its conserved first and last residue. The D gene is left open where the match is weak. Some rows have no size entry. The others give once, few or many, or a class for an expanded clone.

V,length,size,J,D,DNA,CDR3
TRBV18,12,.,TRBJ2-5,.,TGTGCCAGCTCTAGTCCGCAAGAGACCCAGTACTTC,CASSSPQETQYF
TRBV27,12,.,TRBJ2-1,.,TGTGCCAGCCACAGCGGTATGAATGAGCAGTTCTTC,CASHSGMNEQFF
TRBV30,15,few,TRBJ1-1,.,TGTGCCTGGATGCGGACATGGCTTATGAACACTGAAGCTTTCTTT,CAWMRTWLMNTEAFF
TRBV6-5,16,.,TRBJ1-2,TRBD1,TGTGCCAGCAGTTACCTTCTACAGGGGGCGACCTATGGCTACACCTTC,CASSYLLQGATYGYTF
TRBV15,18,.,TRBJ2-1,.,TGTGCCACCAGCAGAGATAAGGGGTCAGGTGCCCTCGGTAATGAGCAGTTCTTC,CATSRDKGSGALGNEQFF
TRBV5-1,15,.,TRBJ2-1,TRBD1,TGCGCCAGCAGCCCCCGGGACAGGGACTACAATGAGCAGTTCTTC,CASSPRDRDYNEQFF
TRBV25-1,18,once,TRBJ1-5,.,TGTGCCAGCAGTGAATATATGGCCCCCCGACAGACTCGGCAGCCCCAGCATTTT,CASSEYMAPRQTRQPQHF
TRBV11-2,15,once,TRBJ1-1,.,TGTGCCAGCAGCTTAGATAGGACATCCAACACTGAAGCTTTCTTT,CASSLDRTSNTEAFF
TRBV7-3,15,.,TRBJ1-1,.,TGTGCCAGCAGCTTAACGGTTTCGGGGAACACTGAAGCTTTCTTT,CASSLTVSGNTEAFF
TRBV7-2,16,.,TRBJ2-3,TRBD1,TGTGCCAGCAGCGGACGGACAGGGGCGGACACAGATACGCAGTATTTT,CASSGRTGADTDTQYF
TRBV28,13,.,TRBJ1-1,.,TGTGCCAGCAGCCCCTCGGTGAACACTGAAGCTTTCTTT,CASSPSVNTEAFF
TRBV6-5,14,.,TRBJ2-1,TRBD2,TGTGCCTCTTCGACTAGCGGGAGTATTGGTGAGCAGTTCTTC,CASSTSGSIGEQFF
TRBV11-2,15,once,TRBJ2-6,.,TGTGCCAGCAGGTCGTCAGGGACTGGGGCCAACGTCCTGACTTTC,CASRSSGTGANVLTF
TRBV7-2,16,.,TRBJ2-3,TRBD2,TGTGCCAGCAGCTTATTCCCGGGGACTAGGACAGATACGCAGTATTTT,CASSLFPGTRTDTQYF
TRBV10-3,15,.,TRBJ2-2,TRBD2,TGTGCCATCAGGCTAGCGGGAGTTTCCACCGGGGAGCTGTTTTTT,CAIRLAGVSTGELFF
TRBV7-9,13,.,TRBJ1-2,.,TGTGCCAGCAGCTTAGCTGGCAGGGTCTCCTACACCTTC,CASSLAGRVSYTF
TRBV7-2,13,.,TRBJ2-5,TRBD2,TGTGCCAGCAGTCTAGCGGGAGGAGAGACCCAGTACTTC,CASSLAGGETQYF
TRBV18,14,.,TRBJ1-1,.,TGTGCCAGCTCCCGAGGACGGGAGAACACTGAAGCTTTCTTT,CASSRGRENTEAFF
TRBV7-2,15,.,TRBJ1-2,TRBD1,TGTGCCAGCAGCCAACCCGGGACAGGGGGCTATGGCTACACCTTC,CASSQPGTGGYGYTF
TRBV5-1,14,.,TRBJ2-5,TRBD1,TGCGCCAGCAGCGGACAGGGGGCGGGAGAGACCCAGTACTTC,CASSGQGAGETQYF
TRBV27,17,.,TRBJ2-5,.,TGTGCCAGCAGGATCGGGGGGCCTGATTCCTACCAAGAGACCCAGTACTTC,CASRIGGPDSYQETQYF
TRBV6-6,16,once,TRBJ2-7,TRBD2,TGTGCCAGCAGTTACTCGACTAGCGGTATGCCTTACGAGCAGTACTTC,CASSYSTSGMPYEQYF
TRBV5-1,16,.,TRBJ2-4,.,TGCGCCAGCAGCCAGACCACCACAGGGTCCAAAAACATTCAGTACTTC,CASSQTTTGSKNIQYF
TRBV5-1,16,.,TRBJ2-3,TRBD1,TGCGCCAGCAGCCCCGGACAGGTCCGGTTGGGTGATACGCAGTATTTT,CASSPGQVRLGDTQYF
TRBV12-5,16,.,TRBJ2-2,TRBD1,TGTGCTAGTGGTTTGGTACTCACAGGGGAGACCGGGGAGCTGTTTTTT,CASGLVLTGETGELFF
TRBV5-1,15,.,TRBJ1-4,TRBD1,TGCGCCAGCAGCTTGGCCGGGACAGGGCGTGAAAAACTGTTTTTT,CASSLAGTGREKLFF
TRBV29-1,11,.,TRBJ2-2,.,TGCAGCGTTTTAAACACCGGGGAGCTGTTTTTT,CSVLNTGELFF
TRBV9,14,.,TRBJ2-7,.,TGTGCCAGCAGCGTAGGACAGACGATCTACGAGCAGTACTTC,CASSVGQTIYEQYF
TRBV29-1,14,once,TRBJ2-1,.,TGCAGCGTTCCCAGATCTAGCTCCTACAATGAGCAGTTCTTC,CSVPRSSSYNEQFF
TRBV7-3,17,.,TRBJ2-7,TRBD2,TGTGCCAGCAGCATAGGACTAGCGGGACCTTTATCCTACGAGCAGTACTTC,CASSIGLAGPLSYEQYF
TRBV5-6,15,.,TRBJ2-3,TRBD2,TGTGCCAGCAGCTTGACTAGCGGGAGACGAGATACGCAGTATTTT,CASSLTSGRRDTQYF
TRBV7-3,13,once,TRBJ2-5,TRBD1,TGTGCCAGCAGTCGGGACAGGGAGGAGACCCAGTACTTC,CASSRDREETQYF
TRBV30,14,.,TRBJ2-7,TRBD2,TGTGCCTGGAAGGGAGGGCGGTCCTTCGAGGAGCAGTACTTC,CAWKGGRSFEEQYF
TRBV2,17,.,TRBJ2-7,.,TGTGCCAGCAGCGCCGGGGGTTCAGGGGGGAAATCCTACGAGCAGTACTTC,CASSAGGSGGKSYEQYF
TRBV18,15,.,TRBJ2-5,TRBD1,TGTGCCAGCTCACTAAAAACGGACAGGACAGAGACCCAGTACTTC,CASSLKTDRTETQYF
TRBV5-1,17,.,TRBJ1-2,.,TGCGCCAGCAGCCGTGCCGGGAGCTTAAAAGCTGACTATGGCTACACCTTC,CASSRAGSLKADYGYTF
TRBV28,13,.,TRBJ2-3,.,TGTGCCAGCAGTAGACAGTACCAAGATACGCAGTATTTT,CASSRQYQDTQYF
TRBV10-1,17,.,TRBJ1-1,.,TGCGCCAGCAGTGAGTATTTCCAGGGTTCCCTGAACACTGAAGCTTTCTTT,CASSEYFQGSLNTEAFF
TRBV5-4,15,.,TRBJ2-1,TRBD1,TGTGCCAGCAGCAACGGGACAGCCAAGCAAAATGAGCAGTTCTTC,CASSNGTAKQNEQFF
TRBV6-1,15,.,TRBJ2-3,TRBD1,TGTGCCAGCAGTTTCGGGACAGGGCGCACAGATACGCAGTATTTT,CASSFGTGRTDTQYF
TRBV7-2,13,.,TRBJ2-7,TRBD2,TGTGCCAGCACCTTAAGTGGGAGGGGCGAGCAGTACTTC,CASTLSGRGEQYF
TRBV11-2,15,once,TRBJ2-1,.,TGTGCCAGCAGCTTAGATGGTCAGGGGACGCATGAGCAGTTCTTC,CASSLDGQGTHEQFF
TRBV6-1,13,few,TRBJ1-1,.,TGTGCCAGCAGGGAGGGTTGGAACACTGAAGCTTTCTTT,CASREGWNTEAFF
TRBV5-1,15,few,TRBJ2-2,TRBD2,TGCGCCAGCAGCCTCGGGACTAGCAAGTCGGGGGAGCTGTTTTTT,CASSLGTSKSGELFF
TRBV23-1,15,.,TRBJ2-5,TRBD1,TGCGCCAGCAGCCGGACAGGGGGTCGGTTGGAGACCCAGTACTTC,CASSRTGGRLETQYF
TRBV7-2,15,.,TRBJ2-3,TRBD2,TGTGCCAGCCGTCTAGCGGGAGTTCGCACAGATACGCAGTATTTT,CASRLAGVRTDTQYF
TRBV5-4,15,few,TRBJ1-1,TRBD1,TGTGCCAGCAGCCGTCAACAGGGGGCGCCCACTGAAGCTTTCTTT,CASSRQQGAPTEAFF
TRBV2,15,.,TRBJ1-5,.,TGTGCCAGCAGGCGAGACACACATAGCAATCAGCCCCAGCATTTT,CASRRDTHSNQPQHF
TRBV5-1,16,.,TRBJ2-2,.,TGCGCCAGCAGCTTGTATGGTAGCAGGAACACCGGGGAGCTGTTTTTT,CASSLYGSRNTGELFF
TRBV18,15,few,TRBJ2-3,TRBD1,TGTGCCAGCTCACCGGGACAGGTTGGCACAGATACGCAGTATTTT,CASSPGQVGTDTQYF
TRBV5-1,15,.,TRBJ1-3,TRBD1,TGCGCCAGCAGCTCAGAATCAGGGGGCGCGGACACCATATATTTT,CASSSESGGADTIYF
TRBV18,13,.,TRBJ2-7,.,TGTGCCAGCTCACTAACAGAGAACTACGAGCAGTACTTC,CASSLTENYEQYF
TRBV5-1,15,.,TRBJ2-5,TRBD2,TGCGCCAGCAGCACGGGACTAGCGGGAGTAAAGACCCAGTACTTC,CASSTGLAGVKTQYF
TRBV4-3,14,.,TRBJ1-4,.,TGCGCCAGCAGCCAAACGGGTCCGGGAAGTGGACTGTTTTTT,CASSQTGPGSGLFF
TRBV5-1,15,.,TRBJ2-1,TRBD1,TGCGCCAGCAGGGATGGACAGGGGAATTACAATGAGCAGTTCTTC,CASRDGQGNYNEQFF
TRBV28,14,.,TRBJ2-3,.,TGTGCCAGCAGTTCAGGGGAAGGGACAGATACGCAGTATTTT,CASSSGEGTDTQYF
TRBV2,14,once,TRBJ1-2,.,TGTGCCAGCAGTGCTCCCCTGAGAGGCTATGGCTACACCTTC,CASSAPLRGYGYTF
TRBV7-6,13,.,TRBJ1-1,TRBD1,TGTGCCAGCAGCTTACAGGGGGACACTGAAGCTTTCTTT,CASSLQGDTEAFF
TRBV5-1,12,once,TRBJ2-7,TRBD1,TGCGCCAGCAGCCAGACAGGGTACGAGCAGTACTTC,CASSQTGYEQYF
TRBV4-3,14,.,TRBJ1-3,.,TGCGCCAGCAGCCAAGGTTGGGGCGGAAACACCATATATTTT,CASSQGWGGNTIYF